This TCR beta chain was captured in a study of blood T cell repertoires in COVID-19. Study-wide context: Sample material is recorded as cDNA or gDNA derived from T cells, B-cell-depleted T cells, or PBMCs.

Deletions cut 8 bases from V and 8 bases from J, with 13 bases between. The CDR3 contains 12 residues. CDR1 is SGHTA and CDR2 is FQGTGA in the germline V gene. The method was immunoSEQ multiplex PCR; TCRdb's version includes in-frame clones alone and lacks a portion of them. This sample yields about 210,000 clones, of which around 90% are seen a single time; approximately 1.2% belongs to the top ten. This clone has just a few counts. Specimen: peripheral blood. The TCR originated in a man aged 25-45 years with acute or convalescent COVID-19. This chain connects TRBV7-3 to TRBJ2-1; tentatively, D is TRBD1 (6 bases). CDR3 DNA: TGTGCCAGCGCAAAACAGGGCCATGAGCAGTTCTTC. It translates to CASAKQGHEQFF.